A selection of T cell receptor beta chains follows, all from one sample in a study of T cells in localized non-small cell lung cancer. Assay: immunoSEQ multiplex PCR; the TCRdb copy retains only in-frame clones and omits some. The sample contains approximately 13,000 clones, over 85% of which appear only once. The specimen was peripheral blood mononuclear cells, collected before any cancer treatment. The receptors here all came from a man aged 40 to 75 with stage III lung adenocarcinoma. CDR3s include the opening cysteine and the closing phenylalanine or tryptophan. A D gene is named only where the DNA matches it firmly. Not every row has a clone size; where given, it reads once, few, many or a size class.

cdr3_nt,cdr3_aa,d_call,clone_size,v_call,j_call
TGTGCCAGCAGGAGAGGACAACTCTCTGGGGCCAACGTCCTGACTTTC,CASRRGQLSGANVLTF,NA,NA,TRBV27,TRBJ2-6
TGTGCCAGCAGTTCAGGGGGCGCCTCGCCCGAGCAGTACTTC,CASSSGGASPEQYF,TRBD1,NA,TRBV5-4,TRBJ2-7
TGCGCCAGCAGCCAAGATTTACCCGCCAGCACACTTAACTATGGCTACACCTTC,CASSQDLPASTLNYGYTF,NA,NA,TRBV4-1,TRBJ1-2
TGTGCCACTCCCACAGGTCCATCGGCTGATTCACCCCTCCACTTT,CATPTGPSADSPLHF,NA,NA,TRBV5-6,TRBJ1-6
TGTGCCAGCAGTTCACTAGCGGGAGGAGACTACGAGCAGTACTTC,CASSSLAGGDYEQYF,TRBD2,NA,TRBV27,TRBJ2-7
TGTGCCAGCTCGCCCCGGGAGCCGTACAATGAGCAGTTCTTC,CASSPREPYNEQFF,NA,NA,TRBV18,TRBJ2-1
TGTGCCAGCAGTGTTGAGATTATACTTAGCAATCAGCCCCAGCATTTT,CASSVEIILSNQPQHF,NA,NA,TRBV6-1,TRBJ1-5
TGTGCCAGCAGCGAGCAGGGTAATGAGCAGTTCTTC,CASSEQGNEQFF,NA,NA,TRBV7-3,TRBJ2-1
TGTGCCAGCAGTCCAGGGACGAAGGGGAGCAATCAGCCCCAGCATTTT,CASSPGTKGSNQPQHF,NA,NA,TRBV27,TRBJ1-5
TGTGCCAGCACACTTGCCGCCTGGACTAGCCGAAACACCGGGGAGCTGTTTTTT,CASTLAAWTSRNTGELFF,TRBD2,NA,TRBV7-2,TRBJ2-2
TGTGCCAGCAGCCGAACAGGGGGCAGGTCTGGGGCCAACGTCCTGACTTTC,CASSRTGGRSGANVLTF,TRBD1,NA,TRBV28,TRBJ2-6
TGCGCCAGCAGTGAAGGTTCGGGACGGGACCGCTCCTACGAGCAGTACTTC,CASSEGSGRDRSYEQYF,NA,once,TRBV10-1,TRBJ2-7
TGCGCCAGCAGCCTACAGGGGGACAGGGCCCACGAGCAGTACTTC,CASSLQGDRAHEQYF,TRBD1,NA,TRBV4-1,TRBJ2-7
TGTGCCAGTGACAAGGGTCCCTCTACCACAGATACGCAGTATTTT,CASDKGPSTTDTQYF,NA,NA,TRBV19,TRBJ2-3
TGTGCCAGCAGCTTGTGGACTAGCGGATACAATGAGCAGTTCTTC,CASSLWTSGYNEQFF,TRBD2,NA,TRBV11-2,TRBJ2-1
TGTGCCAGCAATCGGGACAGGTCTAACTATGGCTACACCTTC,CASNRDRSNYGYTF,TRBD1,once,TRBV7-9,TRBJ1-2
TGTGCCAGCAGTTACTCACCGGGGTCTGAAAAACTGTTTTTT,CASSYSPGSEKLFF,NA,NA,TRBV6-5,TRBJ1-4
TGTGCCAGCAGGGGGTTAGCGGGTTCCCCCACCGGGGAGCTGTTTTTT,CASRGLAGSPTGELFF,TRBD2,NA,TRBV27,TRBJ2-2
TGCGCCAGCAGCCGGACAGGACAGAGCTCTGGGGCCAACGTCCTGACTTTC,CASSRTGQSSGANVLTF,TRBD1,NA,TRBV5-1,TRBJ2-6
TGTGCCAGCAGTTGGGGGGGAAGGGGTCGGGACTATGGCTACACCTTC,CASSWGGRGRDYGYTF,NA,NA,TRBV28,TRBJ1-2
TGTGCCAGCAGCTTCTTTCTAGCGGCATTCTACAATGAGCAGTTCTTC,CASSFFLAAFYNEQFF,TRBD2,NA,TRBV7-8,TRBJ2-1
TGTGCCAGCAGCGGGCCCCAAGGTACCACTGAAGCTTTCTTT,CASSGPQGTTEAFF,NA,few,TRBV27,TRBJ1-1
TGTGCCAGCAAAGAAAGGGGGCCGAACACTGAAGCTTTCTTT,CASKERGPNTEAFF,TRBD1,NA,TRBV6-1,TRBJ1-1
TGTGCCAGCAGGGCCTCAGGACTAGCGGGAGAATCCGAACAGTTCTTC,CASRASGLAGESEQFF,TRBD2,few,TRBV7-3,TRBJ2-1
TGCAGCGTTTTGACAGGGAAGTCCTACGAGCAGTACTTC,CSVLTGKSYEQYF,TRBD1,NA,TRBV29-1,TRBJ2-7
TGTGCCAGCAGCTCAACTACTGGACTAGGCCCTTCCTACGAGCAGTACTTC,CASSSTTGLGPSYEQYF,TRBD2,NA,TRBV11-2,TRBJ2-7
TGTGCCAGCAGCCGGGAGGGGGGAATGAACACTGAAGCTTTCTTT,CASSREGGMNTEAFF,NA,NA,TRBV5-5,TRBJ1-1
TGTGCCAGCAGCCAAGAGCCGGGCCCCACTGGAAACACCATATATTTT,CASSQEPGPTGNTIYF,NA,NA,TRBV4-2,TRBJ1-3
TGTGCCAGCAGCTGGGGGACCGGAGGAACTGAAGCTTTCTTT,CASSWGTGGTEAFF,NA,once,TRBV5-5,TRBJ1-1
TGTGCCAGCCGTATAACGGGGCCCAACAGGCCCACCGGGGAGCTGTTTTTT,CASRITGPNRPTGELFF,NA,once,TRBV7-2,TRBJ2-2
TGTGCCAGCAGCTTAGTACAGGGTGACTATGGCTACACCTTC,CASSLVQGDYGYTF,NA,NA,TRBV7-9,TRBJ1-2
TGCAGCGTTTCTCGGGCTAGCGGGAGCCTCTCCTACAATGAGCAGTTCTTC,CSVSRASGSLSYNEQFF,TRBD2,NA,TRBV29-1,TRBJ2-1
TGTGCCAGCAGCACCTACCAAAAACACGGGGATCAAGAGACCCAGTACTTC,CASSTYQKHGDQETQYF,NA,NA,TRBV5-6,TRBJ2-5
TGCGCCAGCAGCCATGACAGGCAAGGAAACACCATATATTTT,CASSHDRQGNTIYF,NA,NA,TRBV4-1,TRBJ1-3
TGTGCCAGCAGCCAACCCGGGACTAAGGCCTACGAGCAGTACTTC,CASSQPGTKAYEQYF,TRBD2,NA,TRBV4-2,TRBJ2-7
TGCGCCAGCAGCTTAGAGAGACGGGACTCTCAGTACTTC,CASSLERRDSQYF,NA,NA,TRBV5-1,TRBJ2-7
TGTGCCAGCAGCCCCCGGCAGGGGGCAAGGACAGATACGCAGTATTTT,CASSPRQGARTDTQYF,TRBD1,NA,TRBV9,TRBJ2-3
TGTGCCTGGAGCAGGGGGCTGAACGAGCAGTACTTC,CAWSRGLNEQYF,TRBD1,NA,TRBV30,TRBJ2-7
TGTGCCAGTGTACTGGACGTGGTCGGCTACAATGAGCAGTTCTTC,CASVLDVVGYNEQFF,NA,NA,TRBV7-2,TRBJ2-1
TGTGCCAGCAGTTTAAGTCTAGCGGGATCCTACGAGCAGTACTTC,CASSLSLAGSYEQYF,TRBD2,NA,TRBV28,TRBJ2-7
TGTGCCAGCAGCTTTGAGGGTCATTCACCCCTCCACTTT,CASSFEGHSPLHF,NA,NA,TRBV5-6,TRBJ1-6
TGTGCCAGCAGCTTAGAACAGGGGCAACAGTACTTC,CASSLEQGQQYF,TRBD1,NA,TRBV7-9,TRBJ2-7
TGTGCCAGCAGCCGGCAGGTACAGGCTAAAAACACTCATGAGCAGTTCTTC,CASSRQVQAKNTHEQFF,NA,NA,TRBV4-2,TRBJ2-1
TGTGCCCCCAGCCCAGGGGGCGTAAGGAGCAATCAGCCCCAGCATTTT,CAPSPGGVRSNQPQHF,TRBD1,NA,TRBV10-3,TRBJ1-5
TGTGCCAGCAGTCCTCGGTACGAGGGTCTGGGAGAGACCCAGTACTTC,CASSPRYEGLGETQYF,NA,NA,TRBV27,TRBJ2-5
TGTGCCAGCAGCTTTGGGTCGGGGGGGTCGACAGATACGCAGTATTTT,CASSFGSGGSTDTQYF,TRBD2,few,TRBV7-2,TRBJ2-3